This TCR beta chain came from a study of cytomegalovirus exposure and HLA in healthy donors. Study-level findings and limits: With high specificity and sensitivity, the classifier reportedly diagnosed cytomegalovirus status. Most of the TCR beta V segments (in an earlier analysis) were productive either about 87% or about 30% of the time.

A note on this clone: Its antigen remains unidentified.

Germline V gene data show CDR1 as SNHLY and CDR2 as FYNNEI. The ends were cut back, 4 bases at V and 1 base at J, with 7 bases in the middle. CDR3 length equals 13 residues. In the PCR, 60 Vbeta and 13 Jbeta primers were used. Method: immunoSEQ multiplex PCR; TCRdb's copy keeps in-frame clones and lacks some. The repertoire holds 250,000 to 350,000 clones, 72% seen once, with approximately 2.1% in the top ten. This receptor was identified in a female donor in good health and CMV-seronegative. Specimen: PBMCs. The chain employs TRBV2 and TRBJ1-1, with a possible D match to TRBD1 (5 bases). CDR3 nucleotides: TGTGCCAGCAGTGGTCAGGGGAACACTGAAGCTTTCTTT. This codes for CASSGQGNTEAFF.